Below, 15 T cell receptor beta chains from the same sample are listed, as sequenced in a study of T cell responses to AZD1222 COVID-19 vaccine. The repertoire was sequenced with immunoSEQ multiplex PCR; TCRdb's copy has only in-frame clones and lacks some. The table includes 75,000 to 100,000 clones, around nine tenths detected once. The source was peripheral blood, collected on day 0 of AZD1222 vaccination. These receptor sequences come from an adult in good health.

This clone was detected only a few times. CDR3 nucleotides: TGCGCCAGCAGCTTGGTAGGGGGGAATAGGGAGACCCAGTACTTC. Translating gives CASSLVGGNRETQYF. The chain has TRBV5-1 and TRBJ2-5; D is perhaps TRBD1 or TRBD2 (6 bases each). The CDR3 covers 15 residues. Trimming removed 0 bases at V and 5 bases at J, with 14 bases between. The germline CDR1 and CDR2 sequences are SGHRS and YFSETQ.

Only one count was recorded for this clone. The chain is built from TRBV3-1 (or the pseudogene TRBV3-2) and TRBJ2-2; D possibly corresponds to TRBD2 (5 bases). The germline CDR1 and CDR2 sequences are LGHDT and YNNKEL (reference sequence). The CDR3 totals 16 residues. The germline V and J ends were trimmed by 1 base and 1 base, with 10 bases remaining between them. CDR3 region: CASSQAPSKNTGELFF. For the CDR3, the DNA is TGTGCCAGCAGCCAAGCCCCTAGCAAGAACACCGGGGAGCTGTTTTTT.

V usage is TRBV9 and J usage is TRBJ2-6; unclear D gene. V lost 1 base to trimming and J lost 1 base, with 6 bases between them. The CDR3 extends over 15 amino acids. Germline values: CDR1 SGDLS, CDR2 YYNGEE. The CDR3 sequence is CASSVRASGANVLTF. In nucleotides, the CDR3 is TGTGCCAGCAGCGTAAGAGCGTCTGGGGCCAACGTCCTGACTTTC.

The chain uses TRBV11-2 and TRBJ2-7, with 12 bases identical to TRBD1. Per the germline V gene, CDR1 is SGHAT and CDR2 is FQNNGV. There are 16 residues in the CDR3. J lost 6 bases, V lost 4 bases, and 10 bases had no gene match. The CDR3 region has the DNA TGTGCCAGCAGCTCAAATTACGGGACAGGGGGCTTCGAGCAGTACTTC. Amino acid sequence: CASSSNYGTGGFEQYF.

V gene TRBV28 combines with J gene TRBJ1-1; 8 bases line up with TRBD1. Trimming cost V 5 bases and J 2 bases; bases outside gene matches: 10. This CDR3 has 16 residues. CDR1 and CDR2 (germline): MDHEN, SYDVKM. For the CDR3, the DNA is TGTGCCAGCAGTCTTATGGGGGACAGGAGCAACACTGAAGCTTTCTTT. Translating it yields CASSLMGDRSNTEAFF.

The rearrangement links TRBV19 to TRBJ2-1; 7 nucleotides line up with TRBD2. Germline V gives CDR1 LNHDA, CDR2 SQIVND (reference sequence). V gave up 4 bases and J gave up 7 bases; unmatched junction bases: 22. This CDR3 has 19 amino acids. The CDR3 loop reads CASSRVGLADTPRNNEQFF. The CDR3 bases are TGTGCCAGTAGTAGGGTTGGCCTAGCGGACACACCCCGAAATAATGAGCAGTTCTTC.

The genes are TRBV21-1 and TRBJ2-7; the table's D call TRBD1 went unverified against the DNA. TRBV21-1 constitutes a pseudogene. This CDR3 spans 13 amino acids. The CDR3 bases are TGTGCCAGCAGTAGACAGGAATCCTACGAGCAGTACTTC. This sequence encodes CASSRQESYEQYF.

This clone has only one observation. This sequence joins TRBV2 and TRBJ1-1, with unresolved D. The CDR3 runs 13 residues. The V gene lost 4 bases and the J gene lost 1 base, with 7 bases spanning the gap. Germline V gene sequence: CDR1 SNHLY, CDR2 FYNNEI. The CDR3 reads CASSVIGNTEAFF. The CDR3 DNA follows: TGTGCCAGCAGTGTCATTGGGAACACTGAAGCTTTCTTT.

The rearrangement links TRBV18 to TRBJ1-6; D remains unclear. The CDR3 has 15 amino acids. V lost 2 bases, J lost 6 bases, and 11 bases lay in between. Germline-derived CDR1 and CDR2 are KGHSH and LQKENI. The CDR3 loop is CASSPSEGANSPLHF. The CDR3 DNA follows: TGTGCCAGCTCACCATCGGAGGGAGCTAATTCACCCCTCCACTTT. Based on the CDR3 plus reference TRBV18 and TRBJ1-6, the full variable domain is NAGVMQNPRHLVRRRGQEARLRCSPMKGHSHVYWYRQLPEEGLKFMVYLQKENIIDESGMPKERFSAEFPKEGPSILRIQQVVRGDSAAYFCASSPSEGANSPLHFGNGTRLTVT.

This chain uses TRBV27 with TRBJ1-2, with TRBD1 matching over 9 bases. The length of the CDR3 is 14 residues. J lost 5 bases, V lost 5 bases, and 6 bases had no gene match. CDR1 is MNHEY and CDR2 is SMNVEV in the germline V gene (reference sequence). The CDR3 nucleotides are TGTGCCAGCAGTCGGACAGGGGTTGAATATGGCTACACCTTC. The encoded protein is CASSRTGVEYGYTF.

The chain links TRBV5-1 to TRBJ2-7; no reliable D call. V lost 0 bases to trimming and J lost 0 bases, with 10 bases between them. CDR1 SGHRS and CDR2 YFSETQ come from the germline V gene. The CDR3 length is 15 residues. The CDR3 is CASSLGQRSSYEQYF. The CDR3 DNA reads TGCGCCAGCAGCTTGGGACAACGGAGCTCCTACGAGCAGTACTTC.

The chain employs TRBV18 and TRBJ1-3; D remains unclear. Trimming removed 0 bases from V and 4 bases from J, with 7 bases in between. Germline lookup yields CDR1 KGHSH and CDR2 LQKENI. This CDR3 spans 14 amino acids. The CDR3 loop reads CASSPPRVGNTIYF. Here the CDR3 DNA reads TGTGCCAGCTCACCACCCAGAGTCGGAAACACCATATATTTT.

The chain carries TRBV14 and TRBJ2-7, with TRBD2 matching over 14 bases. V lost 4 bases, J lost 3 bases, and 2 bases stayed unmatched. CDR1 and CDR2 from the germline V gene are SGHDN and FVKESK. This CDR3 contains 15 residues. CDR3 region: CASSPGLAGDYEQYF. The CDR3 DNA is TGTGCCAGCAGCCCGGGACTAGCGGGGGACTACGAGCAGTACTTC.

The chain employs TRBV25-1 and TRBJ1-5, with D unclear. Trimming stripped 1 base from V and 4 bases from J, with 8 bases between. Germline lookup yields CDR1 MGHDK and CDR2 SYGVNS. This CDR3 comprises 14 residues. The CDR3 region has the DNA TGTGCCAGCAGTGAATCTGGGGTGAATCAGCCCCAGCATTTT. It is translated as CASSESGVNQPQHF.

A note on this clone: Since the CDR3 does not end with the conserved phenylalanine or tryptophan, this likely comes from a read error. The CDR3 region is CATSTGKNYEQYL. CDR3 nucleotides: TGTGCCACCTCCACCGGGAAAAACTACGAGCAGTACCTC. This chain connects TRBV10-3 to TRBJ2-7; TRBD2 might be the D (5 bases). Trimming pared 10 bases from V and 3 bases from J, leaving 16 bases between. Germline assignment: CDR1 ENHRY and CDR2 SYGVKD. CDR3 length: 13 amino acids.